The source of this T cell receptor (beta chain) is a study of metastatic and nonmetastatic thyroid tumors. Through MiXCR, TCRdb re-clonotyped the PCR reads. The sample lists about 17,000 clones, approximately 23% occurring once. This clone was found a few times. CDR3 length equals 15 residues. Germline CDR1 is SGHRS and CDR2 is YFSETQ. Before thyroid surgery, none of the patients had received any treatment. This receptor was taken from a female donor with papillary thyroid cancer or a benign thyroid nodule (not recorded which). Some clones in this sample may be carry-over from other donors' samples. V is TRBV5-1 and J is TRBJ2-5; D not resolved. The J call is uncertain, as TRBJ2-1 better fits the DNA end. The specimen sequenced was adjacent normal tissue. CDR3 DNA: TGCGCCAGCAGCTTGTATCCACCAGGATACAATGAGCAGTTCTTC. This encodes CASSLYPPGYNEQFF.